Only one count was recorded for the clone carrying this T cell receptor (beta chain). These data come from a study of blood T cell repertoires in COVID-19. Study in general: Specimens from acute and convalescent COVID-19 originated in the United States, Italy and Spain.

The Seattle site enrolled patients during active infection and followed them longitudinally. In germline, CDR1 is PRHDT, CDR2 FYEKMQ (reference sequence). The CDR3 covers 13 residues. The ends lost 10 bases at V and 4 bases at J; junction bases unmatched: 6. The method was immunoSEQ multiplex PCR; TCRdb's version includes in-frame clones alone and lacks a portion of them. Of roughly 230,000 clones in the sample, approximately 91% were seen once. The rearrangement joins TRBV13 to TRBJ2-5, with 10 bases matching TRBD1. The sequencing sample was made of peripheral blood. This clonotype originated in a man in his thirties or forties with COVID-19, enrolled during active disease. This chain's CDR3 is CATVDRGGETQYF. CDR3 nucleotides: TGTGCCACCGTGGACAGGGGGGGAGAGACCCAGTACTTC.